Shown below are 32 T cell receptor beta chains from a single sample sequenced in a study of control samples from healthy donors and cancer patients. This table comes from immunoSEQ multiplex PCR, and its TCRdb copy is limited to in-frame clones, with some not included. The table lists about 12,000 clones, roughly 88% of them singletons. Sequenced: formalin-fixed, paraffin-embedded tissue. Receptors were obtained from a male donor with melanoma.

V and J are TRBV6-5 and TRBJ2-1; 10 bases are a match to TRBD2. After removal of 0 bases from V and 10 bases from J, the junction contained 9 bases not matched to a gene. CDR1 and CDR2 (germline): MNHEY, SVGAGI. The length of the CDR3 is 16 residues. CDR3 sequence: CASSYSLTSGAPEQFF. Written as DNA, the CDR3 is TGTGCCAGCAGTTACTCCCTTACTAGCGGGGCCCCAGAGCAGTTCTTC.

The chain recombines TRBV23-1 with TRBJ2-5; D possibly uses TRBD1 or TRBD2 (5 bases each). TRBV23-1 is noted as an ORF with a role that remains uncertain. V was shortened by 3 bases and J by 2 bases, with 19 bases between the two germline ends. The CDR3 runs to 17 residues. CDR3 amino acids: CASSHFQSPGHQETQYF. In DNA form, the CDR3 reads TGCGCCAGCAGTCATTTCCAGTCCCCGGGGCATCAAGAGACCCAGTACTTC.

V is TRBV19 and J is TRBJ1-1, with D perhaps matching TRBD1 (5 bases). The CDR3 extends over 12 amino acids. The V gene lost 2 bases and the J gene lost 7 bases, with 8 bases spanning the gap. CDR1 and CDR2 from the germline V gene are LNHDA and SQIVND (reference sequence). The CDR3 here is CASSISQVEAFF. CDR3 coding DNA: TGTGCCAGTAGTATATCACAGGTTGAAGCTTTCTTT.

The chain combines TRBV7-3 with TRBJ2-1; possibly TRBD2 for D (5 bases). V dropped 1 base and J dropped 10 bases, with 17 bases sitting between them. This CDR3 contains 15 residues. Per the germline V gene, CDR1 is SGHTA and CDR2 is FQGTGA. CDR3 in amino acids: CASSLMSLGLQEQFF. The CDR3 nucleotides read TGTGCCAGCAGCTTAATGTCCCTCGGACTGCAAGAGCAGTTCTTC.

This clone was detected only once. V usage is TRBV9 and J usage is TRBJ2-5, with D unresolved. V was shortened by 4 bases and J by 4 bases, with 14 bases between the two germline ends. Germline V lookup: CDR1 SGDLS, CDR2 YYNGEE. There are 14 residues in the CDR3. CDR3 protein: CASSPHGVVETQYF. The CDR3 nucleotides are TGTGCCAGCAGCCCCCACGGAGTGGTAGAGACCCAGTACTTC.

This chain links TRBV7-3 with TRBJ2-1; D gene ambiguous. Germline V gene data show CDR1 as SGHTA and CDR2 as FQGTGA. V was clipped by 5 bases and J by 4 bases, with 15 bases between them. The CDR3 consists of 15 residues. CDR3 loop: CASSQREGRYNEQFF. The CDR3 nucleotides read TGTGCCAGCAGCCAACGTGAAGGGCGTTACAATGAGCAGTTCTTC.

The chain has TRBV11-3 and TRBJ2-2, with D unclear. V shed 1 base and J shed 0 bases, with 9 bases lying between them. The germline CDR1 and CDR2 sequences are SGHNT and YENEEA. The CDR3 is 16 amino acids. CDR3 nucleotide sequence: TGTGCCAGCAGCTTAGCGCCCCTAGCGAACACCGGGGAGCTGTTTTTT. This codes for CASSLAPLANTGELFF.

J is TRBJ2-1 and V is TRBV7-8, with D unresolved. This CDR3 is built from 15 residues. V lost 1 base and J 5 bases, leaving 12 bases between the germline ends. CDR1 is SGHVS, CDR2 FQNEAQ, per germline. DNA of the CDR3: TGTGCCAGCAGCTTAGACAATCGACCCAACAATGAGCAGTTCTTC. This codes for CASSLDNRPNNEQFF.

The chain recombines TRBV2 with TRBJ2-1, with 10 nucleotides matching TRBD2. Germline V CDR1 and CDR2: SNHLY, FYNNEI. The J segment lost 1 base and the V segment lost 9 bases, leaving 3 bases of the junction unmatched. The length of the CDR3 is 14 residues. The CDR3 protein is CASLAGASYNEQFF. DNA of the CDR3: TGTGCCAGTCTAGCGGGAGCATCCTACAATGAGCAGTTCTTC.

CDR3 coding DNA: TGTGCCATCCGGACGGGGACCTACGAGCAGTACTTC. Translating it yields CAIRTGTYEQYF. The V call is TRBV6-5, the J call TRBJ2-7; D is possibly TRBD2 (5 bases). The CDR3 has 12 residues. CDR1 MNHEY and CDR2 SVGAGI come from the germline V gene. V lost 10 bases and J 2 bases, leaving 12 bases between the germline ends.

CDR3 DNA sequence: TGTGCCAGCATTCTTGGCGTATGGGACACTAGCGGGAGGGCTTTACCCGCCTACGAGCAGTACGTC. Protein product: CASILGVWDTSGRALPAYEQYV. J is TRBJ2-7 and V is TRBV21-1; the table's D call TRBD2 went unverified against the DNA. TRBV21-1 is labeled a pseudogene. CDR3 length: 22 amino acids.

The chain uses TRBV10-2 and TRBJ2-7; D is unresolved. Germline CDR1 reads WSHSY; CDR2 reads SAAADI. Deletions cut 2 bases from V and 3 bases from J, with 5 bases between. There are 12 residues in the CDR3. In DNA form, the CDR3 reads TGCGCCAGCAGTGAGGATCTCTACGAGCAGTACTTC. Protein sequence: CASSEDLYEQYF.

The chain is built from TRBV12-3 or TRBV12-4 and TRBJ2-2, with D maybe TRBD2 (6 bases). V was cut by 8 bases and J by 7 bases, with 14 bases left in between. CDR3 size: 13 residues. The DNA for the CDR3 is TGTGCCAGCGCATCCTCGGGAGTCGGGGAGCTGTTTTTT. It codes for CASASSGVGELFF.

This chain uses TRBV3-1 (or the pseudogene TRBV3-2) with TRBJ2-5; no clear D. This CDR3 is 14 amino acids long. V was shortened by 8 bases and J by 2 bases, with 15 bases between the two germline ends. Per the germline V gene, CDR1 is LGHDT and CDR2 is YNNKEL (reference sequence). The CDR3 coding sequence is TGTGCCAGCCGTTTACGAGTGAGTCAAGAGACCCAGTACTTC. Protein: CASRLRVSQETQYF.

This chain connects TRBV4-2 to TRBJ2-3, with D perhaps TRBD2 (5 bases). V was cut by 1 base and J by 3 bases, with 8 bases left in between. CDR1 and CDR2 (germline): LGHNA, YNFKEQ. The CDR3 is made up of 14 amino acids. Here the CDR3 DNA reads TGTGCCAGCAGCCAAGCCGGGAAGACAGATACGCAGTATTTT. It yields the protein CASSQAGKTDTQYF.

In this sample, this clone turned up a few times. V and J are TRBV7-2 and TRBJ1-1; TRBD1 is a possible D gene (5 bases). Trimming cost V 4 bases and J 5 bases, with 17 bases left between them. This CDR3 spans 15 amino acids. Germline lookup yields CDR1 SGHTA and CDR2 FQGNSA. CDR3 bases: TGTGCCAGCAGCTCTGGAGGTTTCAGGGATACTGAAGCTTTCTTT. Its protein is CASSSGGFRDTEAFF.

This rearrangement joins TRBV2 to TRBJ1-5; D unresolved. Germline V gives CDR1 SNHLY, CDR2 FYNNEI. This CDR3 has 9 amino acids. V lost 8 bases and J lost 9, with 5 bases in between. The CDR3 sequence is CASGRPQHF. DNA of the CDR3: TGTGCCAGCGGAAGGCCCCAGCATTTT.

The chain uses TRBV10-3 and TRBJ2-3; 9 nucleotides match TRBD1. CDR1 is ENHRY and CDR2 is SYGVKD in the germline V gene. The ends lost 6 bases at V and 5 bases at J; junction bases unmatched: 9. This CDR3 is built from 15 residues. The CDR3 sequence is CAIRPGTGMGDTQYF. The CDR3 region has the DNA TGTGCCATCAGGCCCGGGACAGGGATGGGAGATACGCAGTATTTT.

The J gene is TRBJ1-5, the V gene TRBV30; D might be TRBD1 (6 bases). CDR1 is GTSNPN and CDR2 is SVGIG in the germline V gene (reference sequence). V gave up 4 bases and J gave up 4 bases, with 11 bases separating them. The CDR3 covers 13 residues. CDR3 DNA sequence: TGTGCCTGGACCCGACAGGATAATCAGCCCCAGCATTTT. It specifies CAWTRQDNQPQHF.

The chain is built from TRBV29-1 and TRBJ1-1; D may be TRBD1 (6 bases). Germline V gene lookup returns CDR1 SQVTM and CDR2 ANQGSEA. The CDR3 loop spans 12 amino acids. Trimming left V 7 bases short and J 3 bases short, with 12 bases between. CDR3 sequence reads: CSAEGGDTEAFF. The CDR3 nucleotides are TGCAGCGCCGAAGGGGGGGACACTGAAGCTTTCTTT.

This sequence joins TRBV5-4 and TRBJ1-2; D possibly corresponds to TRBD1 (6 bases). V was clipped by 2 bases and J by 4 bases, with 12 bases between them. CDR1 SGHNT and CDR2 YYREEE come from the germline V gene (reference sequence). CDR3 length: 14 residues. CDR3 nucleotide sequence: TGTGCCAGCAGCTTTCGAGGGGGGAGCTATGGCTACACCTTC. This encodes CASSFRGGSYGYTF.

V and J are TRBV7-9 and TRBJ2-4; D unclear. This CDR3 is 15 amino acids long. Germline V CDR1 and CDR2: SEHNR, FQNEAQ (reference sequence). Trimming cost V 4 bases and J 0 bases, with 10 bases left between them. The CDR3 sequence is CASSSPVEAKNIQYF. CDR3 bases: TGTGCCAGCAGCTCGCCCGTAGAAGCCAAAAACATTCAGTACTTC.

CDR3 protein: CASSLSNSYEQYV. CDR3 nucleotides: TGTGCCAGCAGCTTATCAAACAGCTACGAGCAGTACGTC. This chain connects TRBV7-8 to TRBJ2-7, with unresolved D. CDR1 and CDR2 (germline): SGHVS, FQNEAQ. The CDR3 spans 13 residues. V was pared by 2 bases and J by 3 bases, with 8 bases between.

This clone occurred once. This chain uses TRBV5-1 with TRBJ1-2; D perhaps matches TRBD1 (6 bases). This CDR3 is built from 14 residues. Trimming removed 0 bases from V and 7 bases from J, with 13 bases in between. Germline CDR1 SGHRS, CDR2 YFSETQ. The CDR3: CASSLDRASFGYTF. CDR3 in DNA: TGCGCCAGCAGCTTGGACAGGGCATCATTTGGCTACACCTTC.

A single count supports this clone. The V call is TRBV5-1, the J call TRBJ2-3, with D possibly matching TRBD1 (5 bases). The V end lost 0 bases, the J end lost 1 base, and 9 bases lay between the germline ends. Germline V gene data show CDR1 as SGHRS and CDR2 as YFSETQ. This CDR3 is built from 15 residues. CDR3 loop: CASSLVGAGTDTQYF. CDR3 DNA: TGCGCCAGCAGCTTGGTTGGGGCGGGCACAGATACGCAGTATTTT.

The chain has TRBV7-9 and TRBJ1-1, with no clear D. CDR3 length: 13 amino acids. Trimming left V 5 bases short and J 3 bases short, with 10 bases between. Germline CDR1 is SEHNR and CDR2 is FQNEAQ (reference sequence). The CDR3 DNA follows: TGTGCCAGCAGCCGAGACGGCTACACTGAAGCTTTCTTT. Translating gives CASSRDGYTEAFF.

The CDR3 DNA follows: TGTGCCAGCAGCGTAGGGGATGGGTCGACCCAGTACTTC. This gives the protein CASSVGDGSTQYF. This chain uses TRBV9 with TRBJ2-5; the D is unclear. V dropped 0 bases and J dropped 7 bases, with 10 bases sitting between them. The length of the CDR3 is 13 residues. The germline V gene encodes CDR1 SGDLS and CDR2 YYNGEE.

This chain connects TRBV30 to TRBJ1-5; 7 positions match TRBD1. Trimming at V came to 0 bases and at J to 2 bases, leaving 1 base not matched to a gene. CDR1 and CDR2 (germline): GTSNPN, SVGIG (reference sequence). This CDR3 is 14 amino acids long. DNA of the CDR3: TGTGCCTGGAGTGTTGGACAGGGCAATCAGCCCCAGCATTTT. It yields the protein CAWSVGQGNQPQHF.

This clone showed up just once. The V call is TRBV28, the J call TRBJ2-2, with 9 bases that match TRBD1. Germline V lookup: CDR1 MDHEN, CDR2 SYDVKM. The CDR3 is 16 amino acids. With V trimmed by 6 bases and J by 2 bases, 7 bases remained unmatched. The CDR3 region is CASRGQGTKNTGELFF. CDR3 sequence (DNA): TGTGCCAGCAGAGGACAGGGGACTAAAAACACCGGGGAGCTGTTTTTT. The full variable domain, rest sourced from reference TRBV28 and TRBJ2-2, is DVKVTQSSRYLVKRTGEKVFLECVQDMDHENMFWYRQDPGLGLRLIYFSYDVKMKEKGDIPEGYSVSREKKERFSLILESASTNQTSMYLCASRGQGTKNTGELFFGEGSRLTVL.

This chain uses TRBV10-2 with TRBJ2-3; 9 bases line up with TRBD2. The germline V gene has CDR1 WSHSY and CDR2 SAAADI. This CDR3 spans 15 amino acids. The J segment lost 6 bases and the V segment lost 6 bases, leaving 10 bases of the junction unmatched. As DNA, the CDR3 is TGCGCCAGCAGCCCTGTAGCGGGAGCTTTGGATACGCAGTATTTT. It codes for CASSPVAGALDTQYF.

This clone is labeled as medium-sized. V gene TRBV7-9 combines with J gene TRBJ1-1; D possibly corresponds to TRBD1 (5 bases). Trimming took 0 bases from V and 7 from J, leaving 15 bases between them. Looked up from germline, CDR1 is SEHNR and CDR2 is FQNEAQ (reference sequence). This CDR3 region has 15 residues. The CDR3 region is CASSLALGQINEAFF. The DNA for the CDR3 is TGTGCCAGCAGCTTAGCGTTGGGGCAGATCAATGAAGCTTTCTTT.

This clone was seen just once. The V gene is TRBV5-5, the J gene TRBJ1-2, with a weak D call TRBD1 (6 bases). The CDR3 consists of 15 residues. Germline CDR1 reads SGHKS; CDR2 reads YYEKEE (reference sequence). V was cut by 1 base and J by 4 bases, with 14 bases left in between. CDR3 DNA: TGTGCCAGCAGCTTGTCGGGACAAAACCCCTATGGCTACACCTTC. Residues: CASSLSGQNPYGYTF.